This TCR beta chain derives from a study of control samples from healthy donors and cancer patients. The method was immunoSEQ multiplex PCR; TCRdb's version includes in-frame clones alone and lacks a portion of them. The top ten clones hold approximately 1.4% of a sample with 150,000 to 200,000 clones, nearly 90% of them seen once. Sequencing was done on a sample of blood. The clonotype comes from a woman in her 50s in good health.

CDR3 in DNA: TGTGCCAGCAGCTGGGGGCTAGCGTCCAATGAGCAGTTCTTC. It encodes CASSWGLASNEQFF. The rearrangement uses TRBV5-8 and TRBJ2-1; either TRBD1 or TRBD2 may fit D (6 bases each). The CDR3 has 14 residues. V was cut by 3 bases and J by 6 bases, with 13 bases left in between. Germline CDR1 and CDR2: SGHTS and YDEGEE.